The TCR beta chain described here comes from a study of blood T cell repertoires in COVID-19 (dated by TCRdb to 2018 to 2020). Some background on the complete study: The collaborator samples originated in the United States, Italy and Spain and spanned the acute and convalescent phases of COVID-19. The prospective study material was composed of cDNA or gDNA derived from T cells, B-cell-depleted T cells, or PBMCs. Where available, HLA class I and class II types were obtained from metadata supplied by the sample provider rather than from assay-based typing. The repertoires were made available in a free public database intended to serve as a resource for research on the immune response to SARS-CoV-2. A de-identified subject ID, COVID-19 status, age in years and sex were almost always included in the sample metadata. The dataset comprised deeply sampled blood TCRbeta repertoires from subjects exposed to, actively infected with, or recovered from COVID-19. Samples were obtained from the ongoing ImmuneRACE study (first 160 participants) and from over a thousand subjects provided by 6 global collaborators. General study outcomes and caveats: The amount of clinical and demographic metadata varied by source and participant and was provided uncurated.

From its cysteine to its phenylalanine, the CDR3 spans 14 amino acids. The DNA shown is the 42-base CDR3, in frame from base 1. Trimming leaves V shorter by 5 bases and J shorter by 3 bases, with the junction holding 3 bases beyond the gene matches. As encoded in the germline V gene, CDR1 is SGHTA while CDR2 is FQGNSA. Whole blood was collected in K2EDTA tubes by collaborating institutions according to the institutions' own protocols. Collaborator samples were shipped for TCRbeta analysis as frozen whole blood, isolated PBMCs, or DNA extracted from either sample type. TCRbeta CDR3 regions were amplified from genomic DNA by means of the immunoSEQ Assay, a bias-controlled multiplex PCR. Turning to the authors' computational methods: Nucleated cell counts per sample were estimated from amplification of reference gene primers within the assay. To quantify the absolute abundance of each unique TCRbeta CDR3 rearrangement, sequence reads were collapsed and filtered. Productive Simpson clonality was computed per sample as the square root of Simpson's diversity index over productive rearrangements. Drawn from immuneACCESS, this table holds only the in-frame rearrangements with V and J called that TCRdb kept. Clones are partly lost; checked studies trace under half to an unresolved V gene and leave the rest unexplained. D and trimming were read from the DNA, whereas the V and J calls and clone size are those reported in that table. The sample table contains 150,000 to 200,000 clones; only one count was recorded for 80% to 95% of them. The biggest ten clones account for 0.53% of the sample.

About this clone: This receptor's antigen is unknown. No per-base quality is available; no much larger clone lies one base away.

The clonotype was recovered from a man aged 50 or older with acute or convalescent COVID-19. Sequencing used peripheral blood. The sequence is built from TRBV7-2 and TRBJ1-4, with 7 junctional bases fitting TRBD1. The CDR3 region reads CASSPGGANEKLFF. The nucleotides read TGTGCCAGCAGCCCAGGGGGAGCTAATGAAAAACTGTTTTTT.